Below, 17 T cell receptor beta chains from the same sample are listed, as sequenced in a study of T cell clonality in common variable immunodeficiency. Only in-frame clones appear in the TCRdb table, and some are missing; sequencing was by immunoSEQ multiplex PCR. Altogether tens of thousands of clones were found in the sample, and no singletons occur. The sample was peripheral blood mononuclear cells. These receptors were taken from a person aged 18 to 75 in good health.

This clone was detected many times. With the read ending 3 residues before the CDR3 end, the germline J gene is used to fill in that end. The chain joins TRBV5-1 to TRBJ2-5; D remains unclear. Trimming pared 0 bases from V and 1 base from J, leaving 7 bases between. Germline V CDR1 and CDR2: SGHRS, YFSETQ. The CDR3 is 14 residues long. The CDR3 here is CASSLAYSQETQYF. The CDR3 DNA, read in part, is TGCGCCAGCAGCTTGGCGTACAGCCAAGAGACC.

This clone has more than one count but fewer than ten. The read gets to within 3 residues of the CDR3 end, and the germline J gene fills in the rest. The genes are TRBV5-1 and TRBJ1-5; 9 nucleotides match TRBD1. The J segment lost 9 bases and the V segment lost 0 bases, leaving 7 bases of the junction unmatched. This CDR3 has 15 amino acids. CDR1 is SGHRS and CDR2 is YFSETQ in the germline V gene. The CDR3 DNA, read in part, is TGCGCCAGCAGCTTGGATCCGGGACAGGGAAGGCCC. Translating gives CASSLDPGQGRP. In full, the CDR3 reads CASSLDPGQGRPQHF.

This clone was seen ten or more times. Sequencing ends 3 residues short of the CDR3 end; the germline J gene provides the rest. The J gene is TRBJ1-6, the V gene TRBV28; no reliable D call. Trimming shortened V by 2 bases and J by 10 bases, and 6 bases separated the two germline ends. This CDR3 spans 12 amino acids. Germline CDR1 is MDHEN and CDR2 is SYDVKM. CDR3 DNA (partial): TGTGCCAGCAGTTTAGTCGGGTCACCC. This translates into CASSLVGSP. The entire CDR3 is CASSLVGSPLHF.

This clone was recorded at least ten times. The read gets to within 3 residues of the CDR3 end, and the germline J gene fills in the rest. This chain joins TRBV15 and TRBJ1-2; weak D call: TRBD1 (5 bases). Trimming cost V 3 bases and J 2 bases, with 13 bases left between them. The CDR3 runs to 15 residues. CDR1 and CDR2 (germline): LNHNV, YYDKDF (reference sequence). The sequenced CDR3 bases are TGTGCCACCAGCAGCCCCCCCAGGGTGAACTATGGC. It is translated as CATSSPPRVNYG. The CDR3, in full, reads CATSSPPRVNYGYTF.

This clone has a count of ten or more. The read ends 3 residues before the CDR3 terminus; that terminus is restored from the germline J gene. The J gene is TRBJ2-4, the V gene TRBV20-1, with 7 nucleotides matching TRBD2. The junction had 16 bases not matched to a gene; V was cut back by 5 bases and J by 9 bases. The germline V gene has CDR1 DFQATT and CDR2 SNEGSKA (reference sequence). The CDR3 runs 15 residues. Partial CDR3 DNA: TGCAGTGCTGGTTGGGGAGCGGGGAATGGGAGCATT. The encoded protein is CSAGWGAGNGSI. The CDR3 as a whole reads CSAGWGAGNGSIQYF.

This clone appeared many times. The CDR3 is cut off 3 residues early in the read; its end comes from the germline J gene. This rearrangement joins TRBV30 to TRBJ1-2; possible D gene TRBD1, 5 bases. The CDR3 loop spans 14 amino acids. The germline gives CDR1 GTSNPN, CDR2 SVGIG (reference sequence). CDR3 DNA, as far as it was read: TGTGCCTGGAAGACAGCTCCCCTTTTTGGGGGC. Residues: CAWKTAPLFGG. The whole CDR3 sequence is CAWKTAPLFGGYTF.

Only a few counts were recorded for this clone. The read falls 3 residues short of the CDR3 end, and the missing part is taken from the germline J gene. The chain links TRBV23-1 to TRBJ1-5; TRBD1 might be the D (5 bases). TRBV23-1 is known as an ORF, though its function is uncertain. This CDR3 is built from 17 residues. Trimming removed 4 bases from V and 5 bases from J, with 21 bases in between. This chain's CDR3 is CASSPSRLWTFDQPQHF. The covered CDR3 bases are TGCGCCAGCAGTCCCTCCAGGTTATGGACATTCGATCAGCCC.

This clone was counted only a few times. The read ends 3 residues shy of where the CDR3 ends; the end is completed using the germline J gene. J is TRBJ1-1 and V is TRBV6-1, with TRBD1 matching over 9 bases. Trimming took 3 bases from V and 0 from J; bases not matched to a gene: 5. This CDR3 is built from 16 residues. The germline CDR1 and CDR2 sequences are MNHNS and SASEGT. CDR3 residues: CASSDWDRVMNTEAFF. The part of the CDR3 DNA that was read is TGTGCCAGCAGTGATTGGGACAGGGTCATGAACACTGAA.

The table lists this clone with many counts. The sequence runs out 3 residues before the end of the CDR3; the remainder is reconstructed from the germline J gene. V is TRBV20-1 and J is TRBJ2-7, with D possibly TRBD2 on 5 matching bases. V was trimmed by 3 bases and J by 6 bases, leaving 9 bases between them. The CDR3 is 11 amino acids. The germline V gene encodes CDR1 DFQATT and CDR2 SNEGSKA (reference sequence). CDR3 DNA, as far as it was read: TGCAGTGCTAGTCGAGAGGGCGAG. Its protein is CSASREGE. The whole CDR3 region reads CSASREGEQYF.

This clone occurred many times. This CDR3 is CASSKRDRVMNTEAFF. The DNA read from the CDR3 is TGCGCCAGCAGCAAACGGGACAGGGTTATGAACACTGAA. This chain joins TRBV5-1 and TRBJ1-1, with 9 bases matching TRBD1. The CDR3 is cut off 3 residues early in the read; its end comes from the germline J gene. The V gene end was trimmed by 4 bases and the J gene end by 0 bases; junction bases not matched to a gene: 7. The CDR3 extends over 16 amino acids. CDR1 is SGHRS and CDR2 is YFSETQ in the germline V gene.

The sample holds many counts of this clone. CDR3 in amino acids: CASSGGTYNEQFF. The CDR3 bases that were read are TGTGCCAGCAGCGGCGGGACTTACAATGAG. J is TRBJ2-1 and V is TRBV5-5, with D possibly being TRBD2 (6 bases). From the germline J gene comes the end of the CDR3, since the read stops 3 residues before it. The CDR3 consists of 13 residues. Trimming cost V 4 bases and J 4 bases, with 9 bases left between them. In germline, CDR1 is SGHKS, CDR2 YYEKEE (reference sequence).

This clone was recorded at least ten times. The CDR3 end lies 3 residues beyond the end of the read and is filled in from the germline J gene. The rearrangement uses TRBV5-1 and TRBJ2-5, with 12 bases that match TRBD2. This CDR3 is 18 amino acids long. Looked up from germline, CDR1 is SGHRS and CDR2 is YFSETQ. The J segment lost 4 bases and the V segment lost 0 bases, leaving 10 bases of the junction unmatched. The CDR3 is CASSLGTLAGGGGETQYF. Partial CDR3 DNA: TGCGCCAGCAGCTTGGGGACACTAGCGGGGGGAGGAGGAGAGACC.

At least ten counts were recorded for this clone. The read ends 3 residues shy of where the CDR3 ends; the end is completed using the germline J gene. The V and J genes are TRBV7-6 and TRBJ2-3; a possible D gene is TRBD2 (6 bases). Trimming stripped 5 bases from V and 4 bases from J, with 25 bases between. Germline values: CDR1 SGHVS, CDR2 FNYEAQ. The CDR3 spans 18 residues. This CDR3 reads CASSPDRDFLKRADTQYF. The sequenced part of the CDR3 DNA is TGTGCCAGCAGCCCCGACCGGGACTTCCTAAAAAGGGCAGATACG.

This clone was seen at least ten times. Read sequence stops 3 residues before the CDR3 end, and the germline J gene provides the missing end. The rearrangement links TRBV15 to TRBJ2-1, with a tentative D call TRBD1 (6 bases). Trimming stripped 0 bases from V and 6 bases from J, with 18 bases between. The CDR3 contains 17 residues. CDR1 is LNHNV, CDR2 YYDKDF, per germline (reference sequence). The CDR3 protein is CATSRDRTVKNPNEQFF. The CDR3 DNA, read in part, is TGTGCCACCAGCAGAGACAGGACAGTGAAAAACCCCAATGAG. The variable domain in full, completed from reference TRBV15 and TRBJ2-1, reads DAMVIQNPRYQVTQFGKPVTLSCSQTLNHNVMYWYQQKSSQAPKLLFHYYDKDFNNEADTPDNFQSRRPNTSFCFLDIRSPGLGDTAMYLCATSRDRTVKNPNEQFFGPGTRLTVL.

This clone was detected only a few times. CDR3 DNA (partial): TGTGCCAGCAGCTCCTGGACAGATTTAGGAGAAAAA. Residues: CASSSWTDLGEK. The entire CDR3 is CASSSWTDLGEKLFF. The chain links TRBV11-1 to TRBJ1-4, with a tentative D call TRBD1 (6 bases). The read is 3 residues too short to cover the CDR3 end, so that end is filled in from the germline J gene. This CDR3 spans 15 amino acids. Germline CDR1 and CDR2: SGHAT and FQDESV (reference sequence). Trimming left V 4 bases short and J 8 bases short, with 17 bases between.

This clone came up many times. The CDR3 is CASSRGGGTQYF. Incomplete CDR3 DNA: TGTGCCAGCAGCCGCGGAGGTGGTACG. The gene calls are TRBV4-2 and TRBJ2-3; a possible D gene is TRBD2 (5 bases). The DNA ends 3 residues before the CDR3 does, and the rest of the CDR3 is filled in from the germline J gene. The germline gives CDR1 LGHNA, CDR2 YNFKEQ. This CDR3 contains 12 residues. With 4 bases removed from V and 8 bases from J, the gap between germline ends came to 10 bases.

This clone was recorded many times. The observed sequence ends 3 residues before the CDR3 terminus, with the missing tail filled in from the germline J gene. The chain joins TRBV20-1 to TRBJ1-5; 9 nucleotides line up with TRBD1. V dropped 6 bases and J dropped 4; count of bases not matched to a gene: 10. The CDR3 sequence is 15 residues long. Germline V lookup: CDR1 DFQATT, CDR2 SNEGSKA (reference sequence). The covered CDR3 bases are TGCAGTGCCATTCCCCGAGGGACAGGGAATCAGCCC. Protein: CSAIPRGTGNQP. Given in full, the CDR3 is CSAIPRGTGNQPQHF.